A single sample is the source of the 26 T cell receptor beta chains below, sequenced in a study of blood T cell repertoires in COVID-19 (dated by TCRdb to 2018 to 2021). The method behind the library was the immunoSEQ multiplex PCR assay. What TCRdb holds here is the immuneACCESS table cut down to in-frame rearrangements. Part of the clones is not present; checked against another copy, under half of the missing clones reflect an unresolved V gene, and the others are unexplained. The sample includes around 150,000 clones, with 87% observed a single time. The ten largest clonotypes hold less than 5.5% of the sample. The specimen was peripheral blood. The receptors were sampled from a human donor in a cohort sampled during active COVID-19.

The chain employs TRBV7-2 and TRBJ1-2; D is ambiguous. V was clipped by 5 bases and J by 8 bases, with 18 bases between them. Per germline, CDR1 SGHTA and CDR2 FQGNSA. The CDR3 spans 14 residues. The CDR3 region has the DNA TGTGCCAGCAGCCTAAACGTCGCCCCTAGGGGCTACACCTTC. Amino acid sequence: CASSLNVAPRGYTF. Together with reference TRBV7-2 and TRBJ1-2, the CDR3 gives the full variable domain: GAGVSQSPSNKVTEKGKDVELRCDPISGHTALYWYRQSLGQGLEFLIYFQGNSAPDKSGLPSDRFSAERTGGSVSTLTIQRTQQEDSAVYLCASSLNVAPRGYTFGSGTRLTVV.

The genes are TRBV10-1 and TRBJ2-7; 9 bases are shared with TRBD2. This CDR3 has 14 amino acids. V gave up 3 bases and J gave up 8 bases; unmatched junction bases: 8. Germline assignment: CDR1 WNHNN and CDR2 SYGVQD (reference sequence). CDR3 in amino acids: CASSDETSGIKQYF. In DNA form, the CDR3 reads TGCGCCAGCAGTGACGAGACTAGCGGAATAAAGCAGTACTTC.

The genes are TRBV18 and TRBJ1-4; D remains unclear. The CDR3 is 14 residues long. The germline gives CDR1 KGHSH, CDR2 LQKENI. V gave up 1 base and J gave up 6 bases, with 9 bases separating them. The CDR3 reads CASSPQGGDEKLFF. CDR3 in DNA: TGTGCCAGCTCACCACAGGGCGGGGATGAAAAACTGTTTTTT.

CDR3 protein: CASSVGHVTYNEQFF. CDR3 nucleotide sequence: TGTGCCAGCAGCGTAGGTCATGTCACCTACAATGAGCAGTTCTTC. The rearrangement links TRBV9 to TRBJ2-1; unclear D gene. The CDR3 contains 15 residues. Trimming cost V 0 bases and J 2 bases, with 9 bases left between them. Germline CDR1 SGDLS, CDR2 YYNGEE.

The rearrangement links TRBV5-6 to TRBJ1-2; 9 nucleotides line up with TRBD1. With V trimmed by 0 bases and J by 2 bases, 5 bases remained unmatched. CDR1 is SGHDT, CDR2 YYEEEE, per germline. This CDR3 region has 16 residues. The CDR3 sequence: CASSLGPGQGNYGYTF. CDR3 coding DNA: TGTGCCAGCAGCTTGGGGCCGGGACAGGGAAACTATGGCTACACCTTC. Full variable domain (outside the CDR3, taken from reference TRBV5-6 and TRBJ1-2): DAGVTQSPTHLIKTRGQQVTLRCSPKSGHDTVSWYQQALGQGPQFIFQYYEEEERQRGNFPDRFSGHQFPNYSSELNVNALLLGDSALYLCASSLGPGQGNYGYTFGSGTRLTVV.

The chain uses TRBV30 and TRBJ2-7; the D gene is possibly TRBD1 (5 bases). CDR1 is GTSNPN and CDR2 is SVGIG in the germline V gene (reference sequence). V was shortened by 8 bases and J by 2 bases, with 16 bases between the two germline ends. CDR3 size: 13 residues. The CDR3 DNA reads as TGTGCCGTCTCGGAACAGGTGGCCTACGAGCAGTACTTC. Protein product: CAVSEQVAYEQYF.

CDR3: CASSQQGNQETQYF. The CDR3 nucleotides read TGTGCCAGCAGCCAGCAGGGGAACCAAGAGACCCAGTACTTC. V is TRBV3-1 (or the pseudogene TRBV3-2) and J is TRBJ2-5; a possible D gene is TRBD1 (6 bases). Trimming shortened V by 3 bases and J by 0 bases, and 8 bases separated the two germline ends. From germline, CDR1 is LGHDT and CDR2 YNNKEL (reference sequence). This CDR3 contains 14 residues.

V is TRBV28 and J is TRBJ1-2, with 7 bases lining up with TRBD1. CDR3 length: 13 residues. V trimming: 3 bases; J trimming: 5 bases; junction bases outside the gene matches: 3. Germline CDR1 reads MDHEN; CDR2 reads SYDVKM. CDR3 in amino acids: CASSLGTVYGYTF. Written as DNA, the CDR3 is TGTGCCAGCAGTTTGGGGACAGTTTATGGCTACACCTTC.

This clone was seen only once. The V and J genes are TRBV4-3 and TRBJ2-7, with a possible D match to TRBD2 (5 bases). The germline V and J ends were trimmed by 0 bases and 6 bases, with 12 bases remaining between them. Looked up from germline, CDR1 is LGHNA and CDR2 is YSLEER. This CDR3 region has 14 residues. CDR3 nucleotides: TGCGCCAGCAGCCAAGAGGTGAGCCGGGGCGAGCAGTACTTC. This sequence encodes CASSQEVSRGEQYF.

The chain carries TRBV28 and TRBJ2-7; the match to TRBD2 covers 10 bases. This CDR3 is 14 amino acids long. Germline values: CDR1 MDHEN, CDR2 SYDVKM. The trim removed 3 bases at V and 4 bases at J, leaving 3 bases unmatched. CDR3 amino acids: CASSFFSGRYEQYF. The CDR3, as DNA: TGTGCCAGCAGTTTTTTTAGCGGGAGGTACGAGCAGTACTTC.

The rearrangement uses TRBV5-4 and TRBJ2-7; the match to TRBD2 covers 10 bases. Trimming at V came to 3 bases and at J to 6 bases, leaving 9 bases not matched to a gene. Germline CDR1 SGHNT, CDR2 YYREEE (reference sequence). The CDR3 loop spans 15 amino acids. CDR3 sequence: CASSSSGLAAGEQYF. The CDR3 nucleotides are TGTGCCAGCAGCTCCTCAGGACTAGCGGCTGGCGAGCAGTACTTC.

This clone appeared a few times. V usage is TRBV24-1 and J usage is TRBJ2-2, with 9 bases lining up with TRBD2. The CDR3 extends over 17 amino acids. Germline loops: CDR1 KGHDR, CDR2 SFDVKD. V was pared by 4 bases and J by 0 bases, with 5 bases of the junction left unmatched. CDR3 in amino acids: CATSDFGTSSNTGELFF. The CDR3 coding sequence is TGTGCCACCAGTGACTTCGGGACTAGCTCGAACACCGGGGAGCTGTTTTTT.

The rearrangement uses TRBV5-1 and TRBJ2-7, with 7 bases identical to TRBD1. This CDR3 comprises 14 residues. V was pared by 1 base and J by 4 bases, with 5 bases of the junction left unmatched. Looked up from germline, CDR1 is SGHRS and CDR2 is YFSETQ. The CDR3 sequence: CASSLTGVSYEQYF. The CDR3 nucleotides read TGCGCCAGCAGCTTGACAGGGGTCTCGTACGAGCAGTACTTC.

The rearrangement joins TRBV5-8 to TRBJ1-2; 10 bases fit TRBD1. This CDR3 region has 18 residues. With 3 bases clipped from V and 6 bases from J, the junction kept 17 bases outside the gene matches. CDR1 is SGHTS and CDR2 is YDEGEE in the germline V gene. In DNA, the CDR3 is TGTGCCAGCAGCTGGCGTGGGATTGGAGGACAGGGGGGAAATGGCTACACCTTC. Amino acid sequence: CASSWRGIGGQGGNGYTF.

This clone is a singleton in its sample. The chain couples TRBV10-3 to TRBJ2-7, with D possibly TRBD1 on 6 matching bases. The CDR3 is made up of 13 amino acids. V was trimmed by 4 bases and J by 3 bases, leaving 10 bases between them. CDR1 and CDR2 (germline): ENHRY, SYGVKD. This chain's CDR3 is CAISGNRDYEQYF. The CDR3 DNA sequence: TGTGCCATCAGTGGGAACAGGGACTACGAGCAGTACTTC.

The chain is built from TRBV6-2 or TRBV6-3 and TRBJ2-7, with TRBD2 matching 7 bases. V was pared by 5 bases and J by 0 bases, with 4 bases of the junction left unmatched. Germline V CDR1 and CDR2: MNHEY, SVGEGT. The CDR3 totals 14 residues. The CDR3 DNA is TGTGCCAGCAGTCCCGAGCGGGGCTCCTACGAGCAGTACTTC. Translated, it gives CASSPERGSYEQYF.

The J gene is TRBJ2-7, the V gene TRBV6-1; D is unresolved. CDR1 and CDR2 from the germline V gene are MNHNS and SASEGT. Trimming took 2 bases from V and 4 from J, leaving 3 bases between them. The CDR3 runs 11 residues. The CDR3 DNA follows: TGTGCCAGCAGTGAACTGTACGAGCAGTACTTC. Its protein product is CASSELYEQYF.

The CDR3 sequence: CASSFELGTSGTYEQYF. Written as DNA, the CDR3 is TGTGCCAGCAGTTTCGAACTCGGGACTAGCGGTACCTACGAGCAGTACTTC. The rearrangement joins TRBV28 to TRBJ2-7; 11 bases agree with TRBD2. The CDR3 length is 17 residues. V trimming: 3 bases; J trimming: 2 bases; junction bases outside the gene matches: 9. Germline V gene lookup returns CDR1 MDHEN and CDR2 SYDVKM.

The chain couples TRBV6-5 to TRBJ1-2, with D maybe TRBD1 (5 bases). Trimming shortened V by 6 bases and J by 7 bases, and 15 bases separated the two germline ends. This CDR3 spans 13 amino acids. CDR1 is MNHEY and CDR2 is SVGAGI in the germline V gene. CDR3 nucleotides: TGTGCCAGCAGCCCGGGACTGAAACCTGGCTACACCTTC. Translated, it gives CASSPGLKPGYTF.

The genes are TRBV6-1 and TRBJ1-1; D ambiguous. Germline CDR1 and CDR2: MNHNS and SASEGT. This CDR3 spans 13 amino acids. V was shortened by 1 base and J by 5 bases, with 8 bases between the two germline ends. The CDR3 DNA reads as TGTGCCAGCAGTGAAGGGAGGGCTACTGAAGCTTTCTTT. This translates into CASSEGRATEAFF.

The rearrangement joins TRBV27 to TRBJ1-1; D remains ambiguous. The CDR3 is 14 residues long. The germline V gene encodes CDR1 MNHEY and CDR2 SMNVEV (reference sequence). The V end was cut by 3 bases, the J end by 3 bases, with 11 bases between. The CDR3 loop reads CASSFLYPDTEAFF. In DNA form, the CDR3 reads TGTGCCAGCAGTTTCTTGTACCCGGACACTGAAGCTTTCTTT.

This clone occurred a few times. This chain connects TRBV28 to TRBJ1-2; no firm D call. The CDR3 loop spans 16 amino acids. Germline CDR1 and CDR2: MDHEN and SYDVKM. Trimming removed 1 base from V and 4 bases from J, with 16 bases in between. The DNA for the CDR3 is TGTGCCAGCAGTTTATTAGGACTCGATTACGTCTATGGCTACACCTTC. Amino acid sequence: CASSLLGLDYVYGYTF.

The chain has TRBV7-3 and TRBJ2-6; D ambiguous. Germline-derived CDR1 and CDR2 are SGHTA and FQGTGA. V was cut by 4 bases and J by 1 base, with 5 bases left in between. CDR3 length equals 14 residues. This CDR3 is CASSSSSGANVLTF. CDR3 coding DNA: TGTGCCAGCAGCTCCTCGTCTGGGGCCAACGTCCTGACTTTC. Combining the CDR3 with reference TRBV7-3 and TRBJ2-6 gives the whole variable domain GAGVSQTPSNKVTEKGKYVELRCDPISGHTALYWYRQSLGQGPEFLIYFQGTGAADDSGLPNDRFFAVRPEGSVSTLKIQRTERGDSAVYLCASSSSSGANVLTFGAGSRLTVL.

V is TRBV28 and J is TRBJ2-7; 10 bases align to TRBD2. The V segment lost 5 bases and the J segment 2 bases; nucleotides outside the gene matches: 6. From germline, CDR1 is MDHEN and CDR2 SYDVKM. The CDR3 consists of 15 residues. Here the CDR3 reads CASSHDGLAAYEQYF. The DNA for the CDR3 is TGTGCCAGCAGTCACGATGGACTAGCGGCCTACGAGCAGTACTTC.

V usage is TRBV18 and J usage is TRBJ1-1; a possible D gene is TRBD1 (5 bases). Germline V CDR1 and CDR2: KGHSH, LQKENI. The CDR3 consists of 13 residues. V was shortened by 3 bases and J by 2 bases, with 7 bases between the two germline ends. The CDR3 DNA reads TGTGCCAGCTCACCGACAGATAACACTGAAGCTTTCTTT. This encodes CASSPTDNTEAFF. Based on the CDR3 plus reference TRBV18 and TRBJ1-1, the full variable domain is NAGVMQNPRHLVRRRGQEARLRCSPMKGHSHVYWYRQLPEEGLKFMVYLQKENIIDESGMPKERFSAEFPKEGPSILRIQQVVRGDSAAYFCASSPTDNTEAFFGQGTRLTVV.

The J gene is TRBJ2-2, the V gene TRBV11-2, with 11 bases lining up with TRBD2. Per germline, CDR1 SGHAT and CDR2 FQNNGV. V shed 1 base and J 7 bases; nucleotides not matched to a gene: 5. This CDR3 is 16 amino acids long. The CDR3 spells CASSLGLAGGVGELFF. The CDR3 DNA follows: TGTGCCAGCAGCTTAGGTCTAGCGGGGGGAGTCGGGGAGCTGTTTTTT. Supplemented by reference TRBV11-2 and TRBJ2-2, the full variable domain reads EAGVAQSPRYKIIEKRQSVAFWCNPISGHATLYWYQQILGQGPKLLIQFQNNGVVDDSQLPKDRFSAERLKGVDSTLKIQPAKLEDSAVYLCASSLGLAGGVGELFFGEGSRLTVL.